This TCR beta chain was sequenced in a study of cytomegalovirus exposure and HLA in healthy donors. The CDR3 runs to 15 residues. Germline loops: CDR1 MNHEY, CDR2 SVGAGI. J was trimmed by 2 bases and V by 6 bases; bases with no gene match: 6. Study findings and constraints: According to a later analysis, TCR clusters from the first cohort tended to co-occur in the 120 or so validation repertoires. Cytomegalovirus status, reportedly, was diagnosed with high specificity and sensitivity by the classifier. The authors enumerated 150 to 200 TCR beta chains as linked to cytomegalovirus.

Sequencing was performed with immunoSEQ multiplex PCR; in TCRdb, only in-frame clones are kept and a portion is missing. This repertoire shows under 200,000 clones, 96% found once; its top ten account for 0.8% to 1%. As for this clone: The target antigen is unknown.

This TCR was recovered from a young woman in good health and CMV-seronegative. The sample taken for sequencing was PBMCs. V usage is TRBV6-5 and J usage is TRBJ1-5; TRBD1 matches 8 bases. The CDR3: CASSRDRGGNQPQHF. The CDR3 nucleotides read TGTGCCAGCAGCCGCGACAGGGGTGGCAATCAGCCCCAGCATTTT.